This record covers a single T cell receptor beta chain. In the authors' methods: Nucleated cell number was recorded as an estimate derived from reference gene primer amplification. Assay used: immunoSEQ multiplex PCR; TCRdb lists only in-frame clones, some missing. V and J calls and clone size are copied from that table; D and trimming were computed from the DNA. The sample includes approximately 200,000 clones, about 88% of them seen just once. The data originate from a study of blood T cell repertoires in COVID-19. Study-level background: COVID-19 samples collected from the United States, Italy and Spain covered acute and convalescent phases. The cDNA or gDNA used as material had been derived from T cells, B-cell-depleted T cells, or PBMCs.

Germline V CDR1 and CDR2: LNHDA, SQIVND (reference sequence). V was clipped by 3 bases and J by 7 bases, with 15 bases between them. CDR3 length equals 15 residues. The sample comprised peripheral blood. This chain uses TRBV19 with TRBJ1-4, with D perhaps matching TRBD1 (6 bases). The sequence was obtained from a woman in her thirties with active or convalescent COVID-19. The CDR3 DNA reads as TGTGCCAGTAGTATGCTGGAGGGGGGGCGTGAAAAACTGTTTTTT. Protein sequence: CASSMLEGGREKLFF.